This TCR beta chain was captured by sequencing in a study of cytomegalovirus exposure and HLA in healthy donors. A note on this clone: Its matching antigen is unknown.

The study, taken as a whole, reports: TCR sequences were mostly rare, though some public TCRs occurred in many donors.

The PCR had 60 Vbeta and 13 Jbeta primers. Measured with immunoSEQ multiplex PCR; TCRdb has only the in-frame clones, and not every one. Of some 170,000 clones detected, about four fifths appear once; the ten largest clones hold 4.9%. The V and J ends lost 7 bases and 4 bases, in that order; junction bases with no gene match: 10. This CDR3 is 16 amino acids long. Per germline, CDR1 SGHAT and CDR2 FQNNGV. This receptor was identified in a woman aged 18-29 years in good health and CMV-seropositive. Source material: PBMCs. V and J are TRBV11-2 and TRBJ2-2; 9 positions agree with TRBD1. This CDR3 reads CASTPDRGGITGELFF. The CDR3 region has the DNA TGTGCCAGCACACCCGACAGGGGGGGGATCACCGGGGAGCTGTTTTTT.